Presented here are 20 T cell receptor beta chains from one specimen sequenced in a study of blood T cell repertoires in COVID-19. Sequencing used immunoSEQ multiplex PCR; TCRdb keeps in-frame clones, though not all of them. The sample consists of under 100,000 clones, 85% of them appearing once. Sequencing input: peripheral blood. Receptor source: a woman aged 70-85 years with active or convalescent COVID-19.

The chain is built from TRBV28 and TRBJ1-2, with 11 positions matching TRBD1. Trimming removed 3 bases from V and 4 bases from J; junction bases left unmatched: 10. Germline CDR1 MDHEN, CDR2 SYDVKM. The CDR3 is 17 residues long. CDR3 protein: CASSFLTGTGGSYGYTF. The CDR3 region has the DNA TGTGCCAGCAGTTTCTTGACTGGGACAGGGGGTTCCTATGGCTACACCTTC.

The CDR3 loop reads CASSLGGHYNSPLHF. CDR3 nucleotide sequence: TGTGCCAGCAGCTTAGGGGGACACTATAATTCACCCCTCCACTTT. The gene calls are TRBV7-8 and TRBJ1-6; TRBD1 is a possible D gene (6 bases). Germline V gives CDR1 SGHVS, CDR2 FQNEAQ. V dropped 1 base and J dropped 3 bases, with 7 bases sitting between them. The CDR3 covers 15 residues.

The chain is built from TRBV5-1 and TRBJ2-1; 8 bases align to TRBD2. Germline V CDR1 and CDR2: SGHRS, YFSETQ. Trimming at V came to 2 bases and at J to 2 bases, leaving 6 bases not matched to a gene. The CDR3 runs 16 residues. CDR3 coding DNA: TGCGCCAGCAGCTTTGGGGTAGCGGGGACCTACAATGAGCAGTTCTTC. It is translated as CASSFGVAGTYNEQFF.

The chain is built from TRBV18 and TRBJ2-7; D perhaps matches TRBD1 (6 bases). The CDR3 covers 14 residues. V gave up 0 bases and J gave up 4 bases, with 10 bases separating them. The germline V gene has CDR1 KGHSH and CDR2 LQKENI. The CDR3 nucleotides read TGTGCCAGCTCACCACCGACAGGTGCGTACGAGCAGTACTTC. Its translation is CASSPPTGAYEQYF.

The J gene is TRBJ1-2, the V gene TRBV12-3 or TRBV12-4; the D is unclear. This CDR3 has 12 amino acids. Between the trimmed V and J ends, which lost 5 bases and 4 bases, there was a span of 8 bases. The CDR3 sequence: CASSPGGYGYTF. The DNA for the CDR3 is TGTGCCAGCAGTCCGGGAGGCTATGGCTACACCTTC.

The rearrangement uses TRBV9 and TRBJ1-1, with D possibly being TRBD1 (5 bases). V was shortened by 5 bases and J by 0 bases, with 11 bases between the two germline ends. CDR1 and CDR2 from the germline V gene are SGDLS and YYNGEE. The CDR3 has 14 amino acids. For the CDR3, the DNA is TGTGCCAGCAGTGGGGCAGGCCTGAACACTGAAGCTTTCTTT. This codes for CASSGAGLNTEAFF.

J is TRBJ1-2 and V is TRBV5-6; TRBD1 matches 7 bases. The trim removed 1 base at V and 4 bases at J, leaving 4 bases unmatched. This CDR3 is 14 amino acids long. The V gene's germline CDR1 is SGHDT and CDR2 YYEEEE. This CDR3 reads CASSLSGGLYGYTF. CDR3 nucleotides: TGTGCCAGCAGCTTGTCAGGGGGACTCTATGGCTACACCTTC.

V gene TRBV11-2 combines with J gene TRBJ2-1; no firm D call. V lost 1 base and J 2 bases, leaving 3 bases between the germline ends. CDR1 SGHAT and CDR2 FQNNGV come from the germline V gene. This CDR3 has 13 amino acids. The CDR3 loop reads CASSLATYNEQFF. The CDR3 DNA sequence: TGTGCCAGCAGCTTAGCCACCTACAATGAGCAGTTCTTC.

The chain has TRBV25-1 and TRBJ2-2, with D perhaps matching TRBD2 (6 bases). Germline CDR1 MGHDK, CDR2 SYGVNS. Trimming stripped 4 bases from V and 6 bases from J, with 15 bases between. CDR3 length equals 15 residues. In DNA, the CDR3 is TGTGCCAGCAGTGCGACTAGAGGGTTGGCCGGGGAGCTGTTTTTT. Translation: CASSATRGLAGELFF.

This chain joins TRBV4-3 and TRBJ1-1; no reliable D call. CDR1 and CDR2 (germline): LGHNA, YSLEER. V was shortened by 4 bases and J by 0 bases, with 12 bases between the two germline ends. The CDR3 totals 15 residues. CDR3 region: CASSLTRLMNTEAFF. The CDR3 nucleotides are TGCGCCAGCAGCCTTACTAGGCTGATGAACACTGAAGCTTTCTTT.

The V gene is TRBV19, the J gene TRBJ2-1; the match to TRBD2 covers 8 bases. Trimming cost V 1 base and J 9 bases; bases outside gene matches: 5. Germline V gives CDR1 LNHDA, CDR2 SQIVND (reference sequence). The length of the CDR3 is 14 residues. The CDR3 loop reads CASSIAGGDFEQFF. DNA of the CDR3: TGTGCCAGTAGTATAGCGGGGGGGGATTTTGAGCAGTTCTTC.

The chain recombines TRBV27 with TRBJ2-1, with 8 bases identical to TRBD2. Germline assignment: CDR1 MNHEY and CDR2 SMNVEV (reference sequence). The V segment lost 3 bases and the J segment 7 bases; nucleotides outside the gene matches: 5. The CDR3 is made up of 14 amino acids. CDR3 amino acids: CASSFTGGTNEQFF. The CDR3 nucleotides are TGTGCCAGCAGTTTCACGGGGGGGACGAATGAGCAGTTCTTC.

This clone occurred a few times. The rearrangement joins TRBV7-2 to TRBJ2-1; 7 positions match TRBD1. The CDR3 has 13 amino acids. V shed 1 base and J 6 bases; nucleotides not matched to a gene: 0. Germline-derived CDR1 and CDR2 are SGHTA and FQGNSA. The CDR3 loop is CASSLDRGNEQFF. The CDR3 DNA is TGTGCCAGCAGCTTAGACAGGGGCAATGAGCAGTTCTTC.

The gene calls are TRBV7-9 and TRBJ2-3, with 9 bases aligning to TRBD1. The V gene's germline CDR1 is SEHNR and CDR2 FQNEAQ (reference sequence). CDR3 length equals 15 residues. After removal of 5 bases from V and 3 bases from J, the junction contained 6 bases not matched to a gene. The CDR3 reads CASSAGQGETDTQYF. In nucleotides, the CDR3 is TGTGCCAGCAGCGCGGGACAGGGAGAGACAGATACGCAGTATTTT.

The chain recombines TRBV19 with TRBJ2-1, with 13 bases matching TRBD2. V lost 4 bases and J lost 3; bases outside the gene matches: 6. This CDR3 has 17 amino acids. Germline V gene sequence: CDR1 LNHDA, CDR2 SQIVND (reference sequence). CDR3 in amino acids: CASSNGLAGDFYNEQFF. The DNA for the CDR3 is TGTGCCAGTAGTAACGGACTAGCGGGGGACTTCTACAATGAGCAGTTCTTC.

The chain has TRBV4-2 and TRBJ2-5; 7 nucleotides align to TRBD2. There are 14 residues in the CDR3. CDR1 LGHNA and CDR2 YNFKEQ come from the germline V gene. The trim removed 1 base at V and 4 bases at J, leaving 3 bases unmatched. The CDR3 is CASSQGTRGETQYF. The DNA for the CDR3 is TGTGCCAGCAGCCAAGGGACTAGAGGAGAGACCCAGTACTTC.

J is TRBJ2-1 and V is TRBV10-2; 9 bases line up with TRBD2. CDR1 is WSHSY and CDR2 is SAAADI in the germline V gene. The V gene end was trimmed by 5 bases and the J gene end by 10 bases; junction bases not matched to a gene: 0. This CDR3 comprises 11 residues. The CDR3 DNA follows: TGCGCCAGCAGTACTAGCGGGGAGCAGTTCTTC. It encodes CASSTSGEQFF.

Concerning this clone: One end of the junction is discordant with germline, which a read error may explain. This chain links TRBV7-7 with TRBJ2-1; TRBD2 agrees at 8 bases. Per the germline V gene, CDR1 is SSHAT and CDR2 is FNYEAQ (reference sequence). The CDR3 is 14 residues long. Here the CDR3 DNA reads TGTGCTAGCAGCACCGGACTAGCCCCCAATGAGCAGTTCTTC. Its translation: CASSTGLAPNEQFF.

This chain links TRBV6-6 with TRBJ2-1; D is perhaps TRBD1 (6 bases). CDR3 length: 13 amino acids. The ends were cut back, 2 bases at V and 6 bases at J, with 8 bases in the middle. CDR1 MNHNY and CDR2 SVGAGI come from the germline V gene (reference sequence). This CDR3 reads CASSYAGVNEQFF. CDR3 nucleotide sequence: TGTGCCAGCAGTTACGCAGGGGTCAATGAGCAGTTCTTC.

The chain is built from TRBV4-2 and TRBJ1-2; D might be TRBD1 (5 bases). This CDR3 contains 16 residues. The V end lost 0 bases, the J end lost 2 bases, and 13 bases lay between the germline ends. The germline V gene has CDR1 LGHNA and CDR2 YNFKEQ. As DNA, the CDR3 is TGTGCCAGCAGCCAAGACCATACGCGGGGCAACTATGGCTACACCTTC. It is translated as CASSQDHTRGNYGYTF.